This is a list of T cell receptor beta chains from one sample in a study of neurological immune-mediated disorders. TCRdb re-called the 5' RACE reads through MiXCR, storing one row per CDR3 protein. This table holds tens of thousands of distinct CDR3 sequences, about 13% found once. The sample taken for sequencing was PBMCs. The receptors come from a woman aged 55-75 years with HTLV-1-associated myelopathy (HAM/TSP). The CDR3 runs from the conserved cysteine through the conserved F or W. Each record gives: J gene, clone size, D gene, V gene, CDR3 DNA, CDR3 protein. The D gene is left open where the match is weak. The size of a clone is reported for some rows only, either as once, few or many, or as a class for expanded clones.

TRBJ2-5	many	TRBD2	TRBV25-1	TGTGCCAGCAGTGAGACCGGGACTACTCAAGAGACCCAGTACTTC	CASSETGTTQETQYF
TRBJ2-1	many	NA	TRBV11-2	TGTGCCAGCAGCGGGGGACTTTCCTACAATGAGCAGTTCTTC	CASSGGLSYNEQFF
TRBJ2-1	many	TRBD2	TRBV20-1	TGCAGTGCTATATATCGCGGGAGGGCCCAGGGCCAGTTCTTC	CSAIYRGRAQGQFF
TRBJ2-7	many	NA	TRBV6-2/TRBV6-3	TGTGCCAGCGGGGACCCCTACGAGCAGTACTTC	CASGDPYEQYF
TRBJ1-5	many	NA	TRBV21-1	TGTGCCAGCGTTGGGAGATCCGATCAGCCCCAGCATTTT	CASVGRSDQPQHF
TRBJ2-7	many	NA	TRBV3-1	TGTGCCAGCAGCCAAGATCTATGGCAGGGGGGGTACGAGCAGTACTTC	CASSQDLWQGGYEQYF
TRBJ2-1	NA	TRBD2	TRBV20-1	TGCAGTGCTAGAGATATAGCGGGAGGGCCTTCCTACAATGAGCAGTTCTTC	CSARDIAGGPSYNEQFF
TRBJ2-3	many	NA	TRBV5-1	TGCGCCAGCAGCTTGGATGGCCTGGGCACAGATACGCAGTATTTT	CASSLDGLGTDTQYF
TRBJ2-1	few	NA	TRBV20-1	TGCAGTGCGACTGACAGGACAGTTTACAATGAGCAGTTCTTC	CSATDRTVYNEQFF
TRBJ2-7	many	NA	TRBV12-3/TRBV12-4	TGTGCCAGCAGTAGGGGGGGACTGGATACCTACGAGCAGTACTTC	CASSRGGLDTYEQYF
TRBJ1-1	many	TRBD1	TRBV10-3	TGTGCCATCAGTGAGGTGGGACAGGGGGACACTGAAGCTTTCTTT	CAISEVGQGDTEAFF
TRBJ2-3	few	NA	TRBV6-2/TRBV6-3	TGTGCCAGCAGTTACGTCCACGGGGCCGTGGCTTTCACAGATACGCAGTATTTT	CASSYVHGAVAFTDTQYF
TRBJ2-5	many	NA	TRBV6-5	TGTGCCAGCAGTGACCCGGACAAAGAGACCCAGTACTTC	CASSDPDKETQYF
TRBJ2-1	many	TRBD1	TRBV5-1	TGCGCCAGCAGCTTGGCTCCGGGACAGGGGGCGCTTGAGCAGTTCTTC	CASSLAPGQGALEQFF
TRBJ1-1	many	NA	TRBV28	TGTGCCAGCAGTTTAGGACTAGGGAGGACTGAAGCTTTCTTT	CASSLGLGRTEAFF
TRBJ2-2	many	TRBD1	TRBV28	TGTGCCAGCAGACAGGGGGCGGCCGGGGAGCTGTTTTTT	CASRQGAAGELFF
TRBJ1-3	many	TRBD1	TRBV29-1	TGCAGCGGAACAGGGGGCACGACTGGAAACACCATATATTTT	CSGTGGTTGNTIYF
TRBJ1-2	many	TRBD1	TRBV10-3	TGTGCCATCAGTTCGGACAGGGGGCAGGATGGCTACACCTTC	CAISSDRGQDGYTF
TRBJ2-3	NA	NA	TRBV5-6	TGTGCCAGCAGCTTCAGGTCAGGGGCAGATACGCAGTATTTT	CASSFRSGADTQYF
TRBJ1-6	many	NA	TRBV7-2	TGTGCCAGCAGCTTACTGGCCGGGACGAATTCACCCCTCCACTTT	CASSLLAGTNSPLHF